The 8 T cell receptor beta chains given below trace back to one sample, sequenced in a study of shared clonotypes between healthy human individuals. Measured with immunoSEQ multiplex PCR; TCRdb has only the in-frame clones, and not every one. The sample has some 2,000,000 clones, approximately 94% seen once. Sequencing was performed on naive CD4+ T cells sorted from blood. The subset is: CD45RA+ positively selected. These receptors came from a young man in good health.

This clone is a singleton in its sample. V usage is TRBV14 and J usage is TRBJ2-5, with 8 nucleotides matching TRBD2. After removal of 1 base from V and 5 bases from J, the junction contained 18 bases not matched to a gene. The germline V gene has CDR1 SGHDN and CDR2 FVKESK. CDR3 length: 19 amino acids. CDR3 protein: CASSQGGTRVSGLRETQYF. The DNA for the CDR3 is TGTGCCAGCAGCCAAGGAGGGACTAGAGTATCGGGCCTCCGGGAGACCCAGTACTTC.

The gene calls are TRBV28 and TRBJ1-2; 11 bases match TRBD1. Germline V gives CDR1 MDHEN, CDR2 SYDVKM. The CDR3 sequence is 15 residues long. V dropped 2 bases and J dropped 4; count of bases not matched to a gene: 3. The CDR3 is CASSLRDRGIYGYTF. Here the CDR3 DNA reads TGTGCCAGCAGTTTAAGGGACAGGGGGATCTATGGCTACACCTTC.

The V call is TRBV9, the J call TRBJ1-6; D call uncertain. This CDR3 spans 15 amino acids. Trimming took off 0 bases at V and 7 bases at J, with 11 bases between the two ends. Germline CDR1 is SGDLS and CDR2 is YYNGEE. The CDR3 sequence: CASSVEGSRNSPLHF. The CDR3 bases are TGTGCCAGCAGCGTAGAGGGATCGCGGAATTCACCCCTCCACTTT.

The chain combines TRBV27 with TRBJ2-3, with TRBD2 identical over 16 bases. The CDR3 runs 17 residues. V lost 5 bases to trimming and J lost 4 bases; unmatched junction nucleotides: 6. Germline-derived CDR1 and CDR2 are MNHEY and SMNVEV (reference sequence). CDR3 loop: CASSTGLAGGRADTQYF. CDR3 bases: TGTGCCAGCAGTACGGGACTAGCGGGGGGGCGGGCAGATACGCAGTATTTT.

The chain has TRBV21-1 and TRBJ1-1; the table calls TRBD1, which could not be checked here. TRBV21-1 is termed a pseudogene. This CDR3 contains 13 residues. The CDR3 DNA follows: TGTGCCAGCAGCAAAGTCGCAGGGGAAGAAGCTTTCTTT. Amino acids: CASSKVAGEEAFF.

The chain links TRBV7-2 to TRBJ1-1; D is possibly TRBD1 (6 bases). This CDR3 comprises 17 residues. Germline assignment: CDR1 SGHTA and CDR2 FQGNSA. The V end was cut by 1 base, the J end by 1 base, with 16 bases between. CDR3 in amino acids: CASSLVPLQGANTEAFF. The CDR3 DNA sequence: TGTGCCAGCAGCTTAGTGCCCCTACAGGGTGCGAACACTGAAGCTTTCTTT.

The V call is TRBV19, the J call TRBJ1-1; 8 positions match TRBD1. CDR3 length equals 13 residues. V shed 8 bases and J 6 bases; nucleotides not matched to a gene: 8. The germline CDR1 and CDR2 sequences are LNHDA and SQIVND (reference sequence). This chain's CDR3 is CASAGQGRAEAFF. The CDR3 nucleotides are TGTGCCAGTGCCGGACAGGGTCGCGCTGAAGCTTTCTTT.

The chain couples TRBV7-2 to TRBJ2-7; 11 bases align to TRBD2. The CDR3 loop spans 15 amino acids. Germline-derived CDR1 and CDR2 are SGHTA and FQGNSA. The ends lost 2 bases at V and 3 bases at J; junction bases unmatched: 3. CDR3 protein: CASSLQTSGGYEQYF. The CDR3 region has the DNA TGTGCCAGCAGCTTACAAACTAGCGGGGGCTACGAGCAGTACTTC.